The 6 T cell receptor beta chains below were found in one sample sequenced in a study of CD8 T cells in Susac syndrome. When the RNA was reverse transcribed, random hexamers were used with an input of roughly 0.45 to 1 ug. A single record per CDR3 protein comes from TCRdb applying MiXCR to the immunoSEQ multiplex PCR reads. The table shows over 200,000 distinct CDR3 sequences, with around 95% occurring only once. Source material: CD4+ T cells from PBMCs. The source of these receptors is a human donor with multiple sclerosis.

This chain connects TRBV3-1 to TRBJ1-2; D unresolved. The CDR3 totals 16 residues. V was shortened by 1 base and J by 3 bases, with 15 bases between the two germline ends. Germline CDR1 reads LGHDT; CDR2 reads YNNKEL (reference sequence). The CDR3 region is CASSQVGSTYDYGYTF. The CDR3 DNA is TGTGCCAGCAGCCAAGTAGGATCAACTTATGACTATGGCTACACCTTC.

This clonotype occurred once. The chain joins TRBV29-1 to TRBJ1-1; D not resolved. V was cut by 3 bases and J by 5 bases, with 4 bases left in between. Germline loops: CDR1 SQVTM, CDR2 ANQGSEA. This CDR3 has 10 residues. The CDR3 loop reads CSVEGTEAFF. The CDR3 region has the DNA TGCAGCGTTGAGGGAACTGAAGCTTTCTTT.

The rearrangement uses TRBV3-1 and TRBJ1-2; the D is unclear. This CDR3 region has 13 residues. Germline values: CDR1 LGHDT, CDR2 YNNKEL (reference sequence). Trimming shortened V by 4 bases and J by 8 bases, and 14 bases separated the two germline ends. CDR3 nucleotide sequence: TGTGCCAGCAGCCTTGGTACCTTCGGGGGCTACACCTTC. It yields the protein CASSLGTFGGYTF.

The chain carries TRBV29-1 and TRBJ2-3; D might be TRBD2 (6 bases). The V gene's germline CDR1 is SQVTM and CDR2 ANQGSEA. This CDR3 has 16 amino acids. V dropped 3 bases and J dropped 5 bases, with 21 bases sitting between them. CDR3 coding DNA: TGCAGCGTTGAGGACGCCCTCGCGGGGCCCTTAGATACGCAGTATTTT. It codes for CSVEDALAGPLDTQYF.

The chain employs TRBV5-1 and TRBJ2-7; D call uncertain. Deletions cut 0 bases from V and 2 bases from J, with 9 bases between. The CDR3 spans 14 residues. Germline V CDR1 and CDR2: SGHRS, YFSETQ. CDR3 sequence (DNA): TGCGCCAGCAGCTTGGACAACGCTCCCTACGAGCAGTACTTC. It is translated as CASSLDNAPYEQYF.

The chain uses TRBV11-2 and TRBJ2-5, with D perhaps assigned TRBD1 or TRBD2 (6 bases each). This CDR3 region has 16 residues. Germline-derived CDR1 and CDR2 are SGHAT and FQNNGV. V dropped 5 bases and J dropped 5 bases, with 21 bases sitting between them. The CDR3 loop reads CASSHAGTRGRETQYF. CDR3 DNA: TGTGCCAGCAGCCATGCGGGGACAAGGGGCAGGGAGACCCAGTACTTC.